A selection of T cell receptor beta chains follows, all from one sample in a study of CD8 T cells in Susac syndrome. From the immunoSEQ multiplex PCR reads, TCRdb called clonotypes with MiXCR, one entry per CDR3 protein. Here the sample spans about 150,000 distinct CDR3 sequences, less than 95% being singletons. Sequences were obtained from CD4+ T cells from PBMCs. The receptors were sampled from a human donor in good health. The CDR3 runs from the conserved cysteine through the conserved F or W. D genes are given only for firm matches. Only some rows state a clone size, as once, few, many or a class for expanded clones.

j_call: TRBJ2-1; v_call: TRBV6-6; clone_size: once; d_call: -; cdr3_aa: CASSYGSKNNEQFF; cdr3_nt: TGTGCCAGCAGTTACGGCTCGAAAAACAATGAGCAGTTCTTC
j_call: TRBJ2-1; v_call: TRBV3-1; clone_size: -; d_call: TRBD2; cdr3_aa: CASSQVSGITYNEQFF; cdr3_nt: TGTGCCAGCAGCCAAGTTAGCGGGATAACCTACAATGAGCAGTTCTTC
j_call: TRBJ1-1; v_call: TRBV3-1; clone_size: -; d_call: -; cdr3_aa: CASSQGMRNTEAFF; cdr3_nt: TGTGCCAGCAGCCAAGGAATGAGGAACACTGAAGCTTTCTTT
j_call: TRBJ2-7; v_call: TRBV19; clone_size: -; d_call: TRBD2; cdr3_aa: CASSVTSGRASNEQYF; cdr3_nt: TGTGCCAGTAGTGTCACTAGCGGGAGGGCCTCAAACGAGCAGTACTTC
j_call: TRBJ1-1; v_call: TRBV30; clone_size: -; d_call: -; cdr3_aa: CAWTPDRAAEAFF; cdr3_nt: TGTGCCTGGACCCCTGATCGGGCGGCTGAAGCTTTCTTT
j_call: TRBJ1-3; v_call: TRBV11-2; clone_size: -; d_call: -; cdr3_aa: CASSFSQSGSGNTIYF; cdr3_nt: TGTGCCAGCAGCTTCTCCCAGTCAGGATCTGGAAACACCATATATTTT
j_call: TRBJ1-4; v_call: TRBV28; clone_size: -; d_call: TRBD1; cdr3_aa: CASLPDPGQGDEKLFF; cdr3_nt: TGTGCCAGCCTCCCCGATCCGGGACAGGGGGATGAAAAACTGTTTTTT
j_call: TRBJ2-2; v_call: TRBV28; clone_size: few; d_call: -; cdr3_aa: CASSTPTGELFF; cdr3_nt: TGTGCCAGCAGTACCCCGACCGGGGAGCTGTTTTTT
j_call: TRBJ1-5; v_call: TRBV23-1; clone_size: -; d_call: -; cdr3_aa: CASSQPGLGRDQPQHF; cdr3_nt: TGCGCCAGCAGTCAACCGGGCCTCGGGCGAGATCAGCCCCAGCATTTT
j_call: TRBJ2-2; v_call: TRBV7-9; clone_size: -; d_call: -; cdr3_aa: CASSPERIGELFF; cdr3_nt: TGTGCCAGCAGCCCGGAGCGGATCGGGGAGCTGTTTTTT
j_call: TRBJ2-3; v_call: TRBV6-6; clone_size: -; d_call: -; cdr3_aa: CASSPRGGRGTDTQYF; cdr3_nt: TGTGCCAGCAGCCCCCGCGGAGGGCGGGGCACAGATACGCAGTATTTT
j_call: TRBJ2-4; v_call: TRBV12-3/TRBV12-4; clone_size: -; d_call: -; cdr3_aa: CASSFVVLAKNIQYF; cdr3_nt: TGTGCCAGCAGTTTTGTTGTTCTAGCCAAAAACATTCAGTACTTC
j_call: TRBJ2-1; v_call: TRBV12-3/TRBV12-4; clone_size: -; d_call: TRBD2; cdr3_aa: CASSPGGNFYNEQFF; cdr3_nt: TGTGCCAGCAGTCCCGGGGGGAACTTCTACAATGAGCAGTTCTTC
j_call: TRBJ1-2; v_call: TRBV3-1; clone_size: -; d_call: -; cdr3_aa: CASSQDGQEGYGYTF; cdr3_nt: TGTGCCAGCAGCCAAGATGGGCAGGAAGGCTATGGCTACACCTTC
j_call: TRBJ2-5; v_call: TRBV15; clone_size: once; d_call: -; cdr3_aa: CAPRETQYF; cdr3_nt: TGTGCCCCGAGAGAGACCCAGTACTTC
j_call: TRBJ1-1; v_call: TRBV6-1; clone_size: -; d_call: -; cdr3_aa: CASSRTNPQGAFF; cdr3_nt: TGTGCCAGCAGCCGGACAAACCCTCAGGGAGCTTTCTTT
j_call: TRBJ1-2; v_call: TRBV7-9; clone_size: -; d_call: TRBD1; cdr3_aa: CASSRDRAGGYTF; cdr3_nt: TGTGCCAGCAGCCGGGACAGGGCGGGCGGCTACACCTTC
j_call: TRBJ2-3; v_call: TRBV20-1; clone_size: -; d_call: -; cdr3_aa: CSARPPLTDTQYF; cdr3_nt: TGCAGTGCTAGACCCCCACTCACAGATACGCAGTATTTT
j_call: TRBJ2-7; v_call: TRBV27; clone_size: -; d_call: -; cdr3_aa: CASSSPLSDEQYF; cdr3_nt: TGTGCCAGCAGTTCGCCCCTTAGCGACGAGCAGTACTTC
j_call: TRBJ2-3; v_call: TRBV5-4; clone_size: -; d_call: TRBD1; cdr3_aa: CASSSGGQGKRDTQYF; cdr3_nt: TGTGCCAGCAGCTCTGGCGGACAGGGGAAAAGGGATACGCAGTATTTT
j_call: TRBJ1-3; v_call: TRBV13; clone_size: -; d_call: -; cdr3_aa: CASSDPGHSGNTIYF; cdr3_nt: TGTGCCAGCAGCGATCCGGGACACTCTGGAAACACCATATATTTT
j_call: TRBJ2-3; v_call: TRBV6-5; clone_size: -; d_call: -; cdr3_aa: CASSYQFKGPTSTDTQYF; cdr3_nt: TGTGCCAGCAGTTATCAGTTTAAGGGTCCCACTAGCACAGATACGCAGTATTTT
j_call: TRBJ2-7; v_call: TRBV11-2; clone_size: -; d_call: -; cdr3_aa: CASTHPRGTYEQYF; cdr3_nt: TGTGCCAGCACACACCCTCGGGGGACCTACGAGCAGTACTTC
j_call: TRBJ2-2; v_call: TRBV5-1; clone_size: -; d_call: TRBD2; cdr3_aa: CASTPGLAGVNTGELFF; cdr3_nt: TGCGCCAGCACCCCGGGACTAGCGGGAGTAAACACCGGGGAGCTGTTTTTT
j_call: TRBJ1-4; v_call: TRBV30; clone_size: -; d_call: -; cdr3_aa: CACPGGIREKLFF; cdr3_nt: TGTGCCTGCCCCGGGGGCATCCGTGAAAAACTGTTTTTT
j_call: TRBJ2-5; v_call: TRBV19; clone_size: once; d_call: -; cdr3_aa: CASSMASGPQETQYF; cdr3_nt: TGTGCCAGTAGTATGGCGTCAGGGCCTCAAGAGACCCAGTACTTC
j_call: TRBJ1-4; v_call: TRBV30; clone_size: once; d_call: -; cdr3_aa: CAWSVGPGQEKLFF; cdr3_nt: TGTGCCTGGAGTGTGGGGCCAGGACAGGAAAAACTGTTTTTT
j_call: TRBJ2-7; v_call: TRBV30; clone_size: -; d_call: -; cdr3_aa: CAWRGGGYEQYF; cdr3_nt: TGTGCCTGGAGGGGTGGGGGGTACGAGCAGTACTTC
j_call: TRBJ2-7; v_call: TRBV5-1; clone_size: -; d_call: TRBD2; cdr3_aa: CASSSGGTSGIYEQYF; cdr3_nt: TGCGCCAGCAGCTCCGGGGGGACTAGCGGAATCTACGAGCAGTACTTC
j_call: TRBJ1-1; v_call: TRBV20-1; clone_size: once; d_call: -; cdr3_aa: CSASAGPRNTEAFF; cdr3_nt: TGCAGTGCTTCAGCGGGGCCGAGGAACACTGAAGCTTTCTTT
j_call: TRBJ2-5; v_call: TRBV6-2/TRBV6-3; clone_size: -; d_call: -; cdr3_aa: CASSYSTSDSQETQYF; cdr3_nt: TGTGCCAGCAGTTACTCGACCTCAGACAGCCAAGAGACCCAGTACTTC
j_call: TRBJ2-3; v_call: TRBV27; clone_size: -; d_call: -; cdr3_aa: CASSWVRGTDTQYF; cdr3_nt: TGTGCCAGCAGTTGGGTCAGGGGAACAGATACGCAGTATTTT
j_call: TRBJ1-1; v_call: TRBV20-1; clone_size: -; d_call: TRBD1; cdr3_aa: CSATGQGKAFF; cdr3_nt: TGCAGTGCGACAGGACAGGGTAAAGCTTTCTTT
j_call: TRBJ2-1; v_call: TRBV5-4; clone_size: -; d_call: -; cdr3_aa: CASSSGQYPNEQFF; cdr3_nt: TGTGCCAGCAGCTCTGGACAGTACCCCAATGAGCAGTTCTTC
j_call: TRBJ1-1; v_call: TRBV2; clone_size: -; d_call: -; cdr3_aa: CASSGQPNTEAFF; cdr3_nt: TGTGCCAGCAGTGGACAGCCGAACACTGAAGCTTTCTTT
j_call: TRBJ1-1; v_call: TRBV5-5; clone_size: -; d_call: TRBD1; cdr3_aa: CASSLTGEDTEAFF; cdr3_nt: TGTGCCAGCAGCTTGACAGGGGAGGACACTGAAGCTTTCTTT
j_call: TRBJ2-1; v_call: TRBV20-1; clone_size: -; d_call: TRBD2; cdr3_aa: CSARPGLAGEEQFF; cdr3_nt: TGCAGTGCTAGACCGGGACTAGCGGGGGAGGAGCAGTTCTTC
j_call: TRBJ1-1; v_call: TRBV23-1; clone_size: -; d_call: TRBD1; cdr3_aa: CASSHPFSTGANTEAFF; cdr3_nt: TGCGCCAGCAGTCATCCCTTCTCGACAGGGGCTAACACTGAAGCTTTCTTT
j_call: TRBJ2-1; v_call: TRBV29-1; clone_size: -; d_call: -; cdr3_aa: CSSSGTRTVHEQFF; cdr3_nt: TGCAGCTCCTCCGGGACACGGACCGTCCATGAGCAGTTCTTC
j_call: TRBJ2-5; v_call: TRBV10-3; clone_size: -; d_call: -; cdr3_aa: CAISSRTVPQETQYF; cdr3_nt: TGTGCCATCAGTTCTCGGACGGTACCCCAAGAGACCCAGTACTTC
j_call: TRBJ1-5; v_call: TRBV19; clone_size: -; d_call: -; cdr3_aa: CASSIAERGQPQHF; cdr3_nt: TGTGCCAGTAGTATAGCAGAAAGAGGACAGCCCCAGCATTTT
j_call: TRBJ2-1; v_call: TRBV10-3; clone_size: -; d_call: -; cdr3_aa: CAISESDPQDEQFF; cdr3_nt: TGTGCCATCAGTGAGTCGGACCCCCAGGATGAGCAGTTCTTC
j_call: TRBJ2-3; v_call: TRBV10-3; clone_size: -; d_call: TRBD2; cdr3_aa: CAIRGTSGGTDTQYF; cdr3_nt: TGTGCCATCAGAGGGACTAGCGGGGGCACAGATACGCAGTATTTT
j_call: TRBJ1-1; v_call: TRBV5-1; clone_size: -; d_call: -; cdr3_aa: CASSLDYQSLNTEAFF; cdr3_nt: TGCGCCAGCAGCTTGGATTATCAGTCCCTGAACACTGAAGCTTTCTTT
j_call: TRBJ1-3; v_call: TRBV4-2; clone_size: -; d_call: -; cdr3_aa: CASSQDLGLAGNTIYF; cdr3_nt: TGTGCCAGCAGCCAAGATCTGGGGTTGGCTGGAAACACCATATATTTT
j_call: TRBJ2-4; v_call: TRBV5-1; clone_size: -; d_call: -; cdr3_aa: CASSLLGGTKNIQYF; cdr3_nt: TGCGCCAGCAGCCTGCTCGGGGGAACCAAAAACATTCAGTACTTC
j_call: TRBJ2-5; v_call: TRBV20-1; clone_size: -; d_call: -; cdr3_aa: CSARDGAEETQYF; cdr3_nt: TGCAGTGCTAGAGATGGAGCGGAAGAGACCCAGTACTTC
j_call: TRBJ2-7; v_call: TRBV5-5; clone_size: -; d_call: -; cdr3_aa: CASSLGSVGRGSYEQYF; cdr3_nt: TGTGCCAGCAGCTTGGGATCGGTAGGGAGAGGCTCCTACGAGCAGTACTTC
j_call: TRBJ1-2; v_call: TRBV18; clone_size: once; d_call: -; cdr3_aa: CASSLKTSSGYGYTF; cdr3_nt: TGTGCCAGCTCACTGAAGACATCTTCAGGCTATGGCTACACCTTC
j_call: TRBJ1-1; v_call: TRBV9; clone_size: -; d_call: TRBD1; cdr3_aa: CASSVLPEQGFGEAFF; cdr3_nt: TGTGCCAGCAGCGTCTTACCGGAACAGGGGTTCGGTGAAGCTTTCTTT